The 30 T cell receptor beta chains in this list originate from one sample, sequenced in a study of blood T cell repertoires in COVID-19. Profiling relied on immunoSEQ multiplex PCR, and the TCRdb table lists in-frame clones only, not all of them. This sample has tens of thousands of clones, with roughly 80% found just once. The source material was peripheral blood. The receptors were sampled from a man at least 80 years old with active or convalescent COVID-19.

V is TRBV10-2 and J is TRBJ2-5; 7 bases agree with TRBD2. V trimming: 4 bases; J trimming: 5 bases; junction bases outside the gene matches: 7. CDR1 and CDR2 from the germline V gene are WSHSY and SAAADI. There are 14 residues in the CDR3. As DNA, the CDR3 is TGCGCCAGCAGTGTGGCGGGAGTATCGGAGACCCAGTACTTC. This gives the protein CASSVAGVSETQYF.

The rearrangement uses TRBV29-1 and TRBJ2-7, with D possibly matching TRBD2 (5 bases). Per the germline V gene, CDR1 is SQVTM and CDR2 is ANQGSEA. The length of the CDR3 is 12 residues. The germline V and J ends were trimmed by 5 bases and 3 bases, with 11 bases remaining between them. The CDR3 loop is CSVSRDSYEQYF. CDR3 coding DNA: TGCAGCGTTTCCCGGGATAGCTACGAGCAGTACTTC.

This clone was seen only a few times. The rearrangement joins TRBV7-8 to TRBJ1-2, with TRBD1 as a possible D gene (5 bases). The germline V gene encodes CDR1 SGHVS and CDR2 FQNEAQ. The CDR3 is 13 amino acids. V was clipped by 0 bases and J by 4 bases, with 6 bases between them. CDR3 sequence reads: CASSLARVYGYTF. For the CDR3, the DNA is TGTGCCAGCAGCTTAGCCAGGGTCTATGGCTACACCTTC.

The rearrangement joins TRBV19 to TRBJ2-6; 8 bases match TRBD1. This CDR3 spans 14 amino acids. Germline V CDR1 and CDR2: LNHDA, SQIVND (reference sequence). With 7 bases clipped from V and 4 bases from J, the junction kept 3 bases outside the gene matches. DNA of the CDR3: TGTGCCAGTACCCAGGGGGCCGGGGCCAACGTCCTGACTTTC. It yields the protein CASTQGAGANVLTF.

CDR3 sequence (DNA): TGCGCCAGCAGCTTTAGCGGGGGGAGCGAGCAGACCCAGTACTTC. Translating gives CASSFSGGSEQTQYF. The gene calls are TRBV5-1 and TRBJ2-5; 10 bases line up with TRBD2. Germline-derived CDR1 and CDR2 are SGHRS and YFSETQ. The V and J ends lost 2 bases and 6 bases, in that order; junction bases with no gene match: 7. The CDR3 contains 15 residues. The full variable domain, its missing parts supplied by reference TRBV5-1 and TRBJ2-5, is KAGVTQTPRYLIKTRGQQVTLSCSPISGHRSVSWYQQTPGQGLQFLFEYFSETQRNKGNFPGRFSGRQFSNSRSEMNVSTLELGDSALYLCASSFSGGSEQTQYFGPGTRLLVL.

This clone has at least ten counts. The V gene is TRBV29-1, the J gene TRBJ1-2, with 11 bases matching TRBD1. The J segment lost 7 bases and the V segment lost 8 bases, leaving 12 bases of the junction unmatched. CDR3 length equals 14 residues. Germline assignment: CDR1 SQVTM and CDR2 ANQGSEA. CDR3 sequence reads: CSITWTGGDGGYTF. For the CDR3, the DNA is TGCAGCATCACTTGGACAGGGGGCGATGGTGGCTACACCTTC.

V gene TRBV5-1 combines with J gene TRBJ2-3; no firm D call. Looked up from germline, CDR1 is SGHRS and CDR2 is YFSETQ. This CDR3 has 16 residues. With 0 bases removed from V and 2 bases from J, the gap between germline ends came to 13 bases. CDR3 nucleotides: TGCGCCAGCAGCTTGGCGGCAGGCACAATCACAGATACGCAGTATTTT. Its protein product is CASSLAAGTITDTQYF.

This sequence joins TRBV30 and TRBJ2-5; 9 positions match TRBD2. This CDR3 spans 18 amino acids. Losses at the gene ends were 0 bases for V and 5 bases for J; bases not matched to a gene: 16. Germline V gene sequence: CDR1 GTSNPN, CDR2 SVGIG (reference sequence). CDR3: CAWSVRGSGRSRVETQYF. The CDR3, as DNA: TGTGCCTGGAGTGTACGAGGTAGCGGGAGATCTCGTGTGGAGACCCAGTACTTC.

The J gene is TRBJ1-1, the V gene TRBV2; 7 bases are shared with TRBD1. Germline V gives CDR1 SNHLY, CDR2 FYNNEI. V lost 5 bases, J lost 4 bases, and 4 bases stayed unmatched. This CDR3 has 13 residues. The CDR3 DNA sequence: TGTGCCAGCAGTCCGACAGGGACCACTGAAGCTTTCTTT. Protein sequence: CASSPTGTTEAFF.

CDR3: CASSLDRLNTIYF. CDR3 in DNA: TGTGCCAGCAGCCTTGACAGGTTAAACACCATATATTTT. The chain is built from TRBV7-2 and TRBJ1-3; D possibly corresponds to TRBD1 (6 bases). Trimming pared 5 bases from V and 6 bases from J, leaving 11 bases between. The V gene's germline CDR1 is SGHTA and CDR2 FQGNSA. CDR3 length: 13 amino acids.

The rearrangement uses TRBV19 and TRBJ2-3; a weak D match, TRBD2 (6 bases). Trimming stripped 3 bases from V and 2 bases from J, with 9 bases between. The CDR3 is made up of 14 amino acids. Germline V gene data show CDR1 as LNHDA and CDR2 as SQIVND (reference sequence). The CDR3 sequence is CASSMTGDTDTQYF. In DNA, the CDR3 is TGTGCCAGTAGTATGACGGGGGACACAGATACGCAGTATTTT. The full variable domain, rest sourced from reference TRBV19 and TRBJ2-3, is DGGITQSPKYLFRKEGQNVTLSCEQNLNHDAMYWYRQDPGQGLRLIYYSQIVNDFQKGDIAEGYSVSREKKESFPLTVTSAQKNPTAFYLCASSMTGDTDTQYFGPGTRLTVL.

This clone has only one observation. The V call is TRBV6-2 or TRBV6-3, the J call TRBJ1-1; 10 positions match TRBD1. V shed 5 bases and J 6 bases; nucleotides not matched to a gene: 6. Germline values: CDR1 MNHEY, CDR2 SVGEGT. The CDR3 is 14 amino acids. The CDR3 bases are TGTGCCAGCAGTACGGGACAGGGGATAGCTGAAGCTTTCTTT. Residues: CASSTGQGIAEAFF.

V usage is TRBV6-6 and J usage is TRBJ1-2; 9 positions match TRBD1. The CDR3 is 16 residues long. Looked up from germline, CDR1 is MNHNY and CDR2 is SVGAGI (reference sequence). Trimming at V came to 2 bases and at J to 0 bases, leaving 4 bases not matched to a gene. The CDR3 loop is CASSYGQGPANYGYTF. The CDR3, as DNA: TGTGCCAGCAGTTACGGACAGGGGCCTGCTAACTATGGCTACACCTTC.

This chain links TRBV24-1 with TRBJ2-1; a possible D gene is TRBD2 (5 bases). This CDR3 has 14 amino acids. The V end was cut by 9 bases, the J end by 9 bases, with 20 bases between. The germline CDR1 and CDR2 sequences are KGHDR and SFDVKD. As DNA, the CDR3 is TGTGCCACCTCTGGGATTATAGGTGCGGGTGAGCAGTTCTTC. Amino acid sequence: CATSGIIGAGEQFF.

The CDR3 here is CASSPGGTGVHEQFF. Written as DNA, the CDR3 is TGCGCCAGCAGCCCGGGGGGGACAGGGGTCCATGAGCAGTTCTTC. The chain has TRBV5-1 and TRBJ2-1; 10 nucleotides agree with TRBD1. The J segment lost 8 bases and the V segment lost 4 bases, leaving 9 bases of the junction unmatched. This CDR3 contains 15 residues. Germline-derived CDR1 and CDR2 are SGHRS and YFSETQ.

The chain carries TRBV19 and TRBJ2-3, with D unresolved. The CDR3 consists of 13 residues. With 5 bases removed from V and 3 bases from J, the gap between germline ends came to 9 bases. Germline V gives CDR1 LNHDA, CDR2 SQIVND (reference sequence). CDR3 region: CASSAQSTDTQYF. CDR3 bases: TGTGCCAGTAGTGCCCAGTCTACAGATACGCAGTATTTT.

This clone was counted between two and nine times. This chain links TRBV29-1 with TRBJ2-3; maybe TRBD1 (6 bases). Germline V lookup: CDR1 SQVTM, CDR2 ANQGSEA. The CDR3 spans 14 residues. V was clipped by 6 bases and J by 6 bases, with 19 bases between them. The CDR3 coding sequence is TGCAGCGTGGATCCGACAGGACAAATGGATACGCAGTATTTT. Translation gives CSVDPTGQMDTQYF.

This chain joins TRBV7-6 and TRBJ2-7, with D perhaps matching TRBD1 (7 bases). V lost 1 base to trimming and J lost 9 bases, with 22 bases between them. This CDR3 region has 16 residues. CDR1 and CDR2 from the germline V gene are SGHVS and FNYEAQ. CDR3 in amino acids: CASSLVGGDSSLGQYF. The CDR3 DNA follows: TGTGCCAGCAGCTTAGTAGGAGGGGACAGCTCATTGGGGCAGTACTTC.

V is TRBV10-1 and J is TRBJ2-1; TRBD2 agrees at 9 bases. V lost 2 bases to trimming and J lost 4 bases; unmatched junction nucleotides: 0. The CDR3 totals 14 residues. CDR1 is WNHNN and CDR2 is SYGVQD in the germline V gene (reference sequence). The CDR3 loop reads CASSETSGYNEQFF. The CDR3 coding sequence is TGCGCCAGCAGTGAGACTAGCGGGTACAATGAGCAGTTCTTC.

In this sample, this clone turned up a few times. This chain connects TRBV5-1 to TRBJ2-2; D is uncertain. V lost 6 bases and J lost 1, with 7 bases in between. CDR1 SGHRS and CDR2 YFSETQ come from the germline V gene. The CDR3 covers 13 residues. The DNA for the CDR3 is TGCGCCAGCAAGACGGGGAACACCGGGGAGCTGTTTTTT. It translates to CASKTGNTGELFF.

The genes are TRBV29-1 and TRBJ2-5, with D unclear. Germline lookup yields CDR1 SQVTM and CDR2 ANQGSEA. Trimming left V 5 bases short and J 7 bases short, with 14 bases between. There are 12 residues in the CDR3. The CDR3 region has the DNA TGCAGCGTTCAGGCCCGTCGTGGGACCCAGTACTTC. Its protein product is CSVQARRGTQYF.

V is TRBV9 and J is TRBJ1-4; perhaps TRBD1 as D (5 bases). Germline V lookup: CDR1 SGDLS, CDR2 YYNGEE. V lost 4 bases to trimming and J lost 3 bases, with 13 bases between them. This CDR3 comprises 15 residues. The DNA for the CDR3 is TGTGCCAGCAGCCAGGGAGGGAATCCTAATGAAAAACTGTTTTTT. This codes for CASSQGGNPNEKLFF.

The CDR3 DNA sequence: TGCAGTGCTAGTAGGGAGCATAACTATGGCTACACCTTC. Translation gives CSASREHNYGYTF. The rearrangement links TRBV20-1 to TRBJ1-2; D not certain. Deletions cut 3 bases from V and 1 base from J, with 9 bases between. The germline CDR1 and CDR2 sequences are DFQATT and SNEGSKA (reference sequence). This CDR3 is built from 13 residues.

CDR3 coding DNA: TGTGCCAGCAGCCAAATGGGACAGGGGTTCCACGAGCAGTACTTC. This gives the protein CASSQMGQGFHEQYF. V usage is TRBV3-1 (or the pseudogene TRBV3-2) and J usage is TRBJ2-7; 10 bases map to TRBD1. The CDR3 has 15 amino acids. Trimming at V came to 2 bases and at J to 5 bases, leaving 6 bases not matched to a gene. Germline CDR1 is LGHDT and CDR2 is YNNKEL (reference sequence).

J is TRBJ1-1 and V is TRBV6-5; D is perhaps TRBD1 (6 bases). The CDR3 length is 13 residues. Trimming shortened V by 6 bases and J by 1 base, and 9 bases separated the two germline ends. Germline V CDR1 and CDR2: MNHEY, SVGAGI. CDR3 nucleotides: TGTGCCAGCAGAACAGGGTGGAACACTGAAGCTTTCTTT. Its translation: CASRTGWNTEAFF.

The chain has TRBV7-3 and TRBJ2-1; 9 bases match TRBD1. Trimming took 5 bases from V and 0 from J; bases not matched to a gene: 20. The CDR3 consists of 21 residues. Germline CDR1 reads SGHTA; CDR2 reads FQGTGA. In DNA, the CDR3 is TGTGCCAGCAGCCCCACCCGGTGGGACAGGGCTAAGGAGAGCTCCTACAATGAGCAGTTCTTC. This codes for CASSPTRWDRAKESSYNEQFF.

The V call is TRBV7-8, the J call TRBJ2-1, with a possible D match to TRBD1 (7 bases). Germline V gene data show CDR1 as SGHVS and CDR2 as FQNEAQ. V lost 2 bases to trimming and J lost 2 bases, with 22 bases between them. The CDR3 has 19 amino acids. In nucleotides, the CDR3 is TGTGCCAGCAGCTTACGGGGGACAGAAACAAATCCTGCCTACAATGAGCAGTTCTTC. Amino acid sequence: CASSLRGTETNPAYNEQFF.

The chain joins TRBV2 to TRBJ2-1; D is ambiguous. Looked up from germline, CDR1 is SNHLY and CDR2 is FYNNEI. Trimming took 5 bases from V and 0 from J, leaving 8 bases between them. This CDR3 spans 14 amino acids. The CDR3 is CASSKDSSYNEQFF. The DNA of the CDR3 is TGTGCCAGCAGTAAAGATAGCTCCTACAATGAGCAGTTCTTC.

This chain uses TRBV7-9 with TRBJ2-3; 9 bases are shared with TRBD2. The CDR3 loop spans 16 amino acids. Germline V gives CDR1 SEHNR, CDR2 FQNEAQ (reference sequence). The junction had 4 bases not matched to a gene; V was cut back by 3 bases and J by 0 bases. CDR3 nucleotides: TGTGCCAGCAGCTTGGGGACTAGCACTAGCACAGATACGCAGTATTTT. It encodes CASSLGTSTSTDTQYF.

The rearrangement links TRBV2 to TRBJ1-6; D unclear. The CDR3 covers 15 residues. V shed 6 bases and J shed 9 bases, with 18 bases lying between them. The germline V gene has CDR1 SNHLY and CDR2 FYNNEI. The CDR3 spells CASSQRIPVLSPLHF. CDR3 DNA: TGTGCCAGCAGCCAGAGGATCCCGGTCCTTTCACCCCTCCACTTT. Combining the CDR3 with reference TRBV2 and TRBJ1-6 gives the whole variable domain EPEVTQTPSHQVTQMGQEVILRCVPISNHLYFYWYRQILGQKVEFLVSFYNNEISEKSEIFDDQFSVERPDGSNFTLKIRSTKLEDSAMYFCASSQRIPVLSPLHFGNGTRLTVT.